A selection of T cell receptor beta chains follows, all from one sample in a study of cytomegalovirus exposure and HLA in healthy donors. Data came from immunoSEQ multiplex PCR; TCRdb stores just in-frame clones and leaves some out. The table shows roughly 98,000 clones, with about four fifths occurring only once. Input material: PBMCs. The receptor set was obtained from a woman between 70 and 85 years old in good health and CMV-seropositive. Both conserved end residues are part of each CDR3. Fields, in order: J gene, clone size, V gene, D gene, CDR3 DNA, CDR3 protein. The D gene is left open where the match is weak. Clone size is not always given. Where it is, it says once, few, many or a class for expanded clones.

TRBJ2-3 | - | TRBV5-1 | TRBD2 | TGCGCCAGCAGCCCGGGTCTAGCGGGAGATACGCAGTATTTT | CASSPGLAGDTQYF
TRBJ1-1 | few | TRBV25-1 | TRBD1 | TGTGCCAGCAGTAAGGACAGGCTCAAAGCTTTCTTT | CASSKDRLKAFF
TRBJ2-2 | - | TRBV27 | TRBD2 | TGTGCCAGCAGCTCACTAGCGGGAGTCCCGACCGGGGAGCTGTTTTTT | CASSSLAGVPTGELFF
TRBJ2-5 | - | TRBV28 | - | TGTGCCAGCAGTCGATCACTGGACAGTCAAGAGACCCAGTACTTC | CASSRSLDSQETQYF
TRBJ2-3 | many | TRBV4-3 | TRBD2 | TGCGCCAGCAGCCAAGATCCAAGCGGGGAAGGGGATACGCAGTATTTT | CASSQDPSGEGDTQYF
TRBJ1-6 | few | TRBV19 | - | TGTGCCAGTAGTATGTCTAGGCCAAGGAGCTCCTATAATTCACCCCTCCACTTT | CASSMSRPRSSYNSPLHF
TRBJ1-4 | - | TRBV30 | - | TGTGCCTGGAGTCAAGTATCGGTTAATGAAAAACTGTTTTTT | CAWSQVSVNEKLFF
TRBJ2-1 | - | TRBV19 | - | TGTGCCAGTAGTCCGGTGAGCTCCTGCAATGAGCAGTTCTTC | CASSPVSSCNEQFF
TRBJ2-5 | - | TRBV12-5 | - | TGTGCTAGTGGTCTAGGGGCTCCTCAAGAGACCCAGTACTTC | CASGLGAPQETQYF
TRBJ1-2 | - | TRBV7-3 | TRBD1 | TGTGCCAGCAGCCCCACCGGACAGGGGTACTATGGCTACACCTTC | CASSPTGQGYYGYTF
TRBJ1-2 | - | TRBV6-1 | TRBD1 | TGTGCCAGCAGTGCACCCCGGGACAGGGATTGGCGGTCTGGCTACACCTTC | CASSAPRDRDWRSGYTF
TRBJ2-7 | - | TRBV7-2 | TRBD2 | TGTGCCAGCAGGATACGAGCGGGAAGCTCCTACGAGCAGTACTTC | CASRIRAGSSYEQYF
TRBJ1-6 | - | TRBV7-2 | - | TGTGCCAGTAGCATGGGAACAGGGAATAATTCACCCCTCCACTTT | CASSMGTGNNSPLHF
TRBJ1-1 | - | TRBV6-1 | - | TGTGCCAGCATCGAACAGGGCTCAGACACTGAAGCTTTCTTT | CASIEQGSDTEAFF
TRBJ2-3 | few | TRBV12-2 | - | TGTGCAAGTCGCCAGAAACCGCGGACTAGCGCGGCAGATACGCAGTATTTT | CASRQKPRTSAADTQYF
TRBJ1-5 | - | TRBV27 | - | TGTGCCAGCAGTTCCCTGGGGGCCAATCAGCCCCAGCATTTT | CASSSLGANQPQHF
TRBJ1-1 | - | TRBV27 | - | TGTGCCAGCAGTCCCGGGACAAGCAACACTGAAGCTTTCTTT | CASSPGTSNTEAFF
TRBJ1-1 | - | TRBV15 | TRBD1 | TGTGCCACCAGATACGACAGGGGGGGTTCGGAAGCTTTCTTT | CATRYDRGGSEAFF
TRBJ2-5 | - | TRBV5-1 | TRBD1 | TGCGCCAGCAGCAGGACAGGGTTAGATGAGACCCAGTACTTC | CASSRTGLDETQYF
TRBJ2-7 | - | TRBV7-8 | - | TGTGCCAGCAGCTTATTGCACAGGGCGACCTACGAGCAGTACTTC | CASSLLHRATYEQYF
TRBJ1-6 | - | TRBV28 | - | TGTGCCAGCAGTCGTTGGGTGGTGGGGAGCTCCTATAATTCACCCCTCCACTTT | CASSRWVVGSSYNSPLHF
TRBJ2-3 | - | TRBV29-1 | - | TGCAGCGCCGGGAGCGGGAGCACAGATACGCAGTATTTT | CSAGSGSTDTQYF
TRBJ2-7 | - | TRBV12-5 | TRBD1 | TGTGCTAGTGGTCCACCGGGACAGGGTGGCGAGCAGTACTTC | CASGPPGQGGEQYF
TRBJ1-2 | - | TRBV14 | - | TGTGCCAGCAGCCAAGATTGGCAGGGGCCTTATGGCTACACCTTC | CASSQDWQGPYGYTF
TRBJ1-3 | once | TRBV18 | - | TGTGCCAGCTCACCGACATCCGGGACTTTTGGAAACACCATATATTTT | CASSPTSGTFGNTIYF
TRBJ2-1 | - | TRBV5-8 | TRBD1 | TGTGCCAGCAGCTGGGGACAGGAGTGGGATGAGCAGTTCTTC | CASSWGQEWDEQFF
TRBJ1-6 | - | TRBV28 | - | TGTGCCAGCAGTTTATCGGGCAGGGGAAATTCACCCCTCCACTTT | CASSLSGRGNSPLHF
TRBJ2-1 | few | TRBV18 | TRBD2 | TGTGCCAGCTCACCGGTTGCCGGGGGGTCTTACAATGAGCAGTTCTTC | CASSPVAGGSYNEQFF
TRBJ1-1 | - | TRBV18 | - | TGTGCCAGCAGTCTATCAGGGCCGAACACTGAAGCTTTCTTT | CASSLSGPNTEAFF
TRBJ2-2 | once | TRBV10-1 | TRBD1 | TGCGCCACCAGACAGGGGAACACCGGGGAGCTGTTTTTT | CATRQGNTGELFF
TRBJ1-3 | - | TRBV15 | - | TGTGCCACCAGCAGGGACACTGGGCACACCATATATTTT | CATSRDTGHTIYF
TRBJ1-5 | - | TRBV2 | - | TGTGCCAGCAGGGAGACAGACTATCAGCCCCAGCATTTT | CASRETDYQPQHF
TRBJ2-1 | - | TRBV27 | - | TGTGCCAGCAGTTTAAACTTTTACAATGAGCAGTTCTTC | CASSLNFYNEQFF
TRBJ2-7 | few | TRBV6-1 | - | TGTGCCAGCAGTGAAGGAGTCACCGAGCAGTACTTC | CASSEGVTEQYF
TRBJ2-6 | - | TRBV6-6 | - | TGTGCCAGCAGACCCGGACAGACTGGGGCCAACGTCCTGACTTTC | CASRPGQTGANVLTF
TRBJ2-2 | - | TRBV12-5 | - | TGTGCTAGTGGTTCAGGGGTATTGGACACCGGGGAGCTGTTTTTT | CASGSGVLDTGELFF
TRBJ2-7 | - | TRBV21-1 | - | TGTGCCAGCAGCAAAGTCGATCGCGGGAGCTCCTACGAGCAGTACTTC | CASSKVDRGSSYEQYF
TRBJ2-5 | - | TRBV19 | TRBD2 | TGTGCCAGTAGCCTCGGGGGGAGTCAAGAGACCCAGTACTTC | CASSLGGSQETQYF
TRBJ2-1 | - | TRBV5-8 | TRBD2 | TGTGCCAGCAGCAGGACTAGCGGGGGATACAATGAGCAGTTCTTC | CASSRTSGGYNEQFF
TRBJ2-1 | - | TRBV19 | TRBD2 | TGTGCCAGTAGTATACCCGGACTAGCGGACAATGAGCAGTTCTTC | CASSIPGLADNEQFF
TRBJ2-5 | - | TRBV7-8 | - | TGTGCCAGCAGCTCTCGGCAAGAGACCCAGTACTTC | CASSSRQETQYF
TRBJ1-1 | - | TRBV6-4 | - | TGTGCCAGCAGAGGTGGAGGGAACACTGAAGCTTTCTTT | CASRGGGNTEAFF
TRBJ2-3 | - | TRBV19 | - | TGTGCCAGTAGAGGGGGGGTCTTCACAGATACGCAGTATTTT | CASRGGVFTDTQYF
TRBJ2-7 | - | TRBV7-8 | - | TGTGCCAGCAGCTTACTCGGCGTCAGGGGATACTACGAGCAGTACTTC | CASSLLGVRGYYEQYF
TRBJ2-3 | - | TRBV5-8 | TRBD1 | TGTGCCAGCAGCTTGCCGGGACAGAGCACAGATACGCAGTATTTT | CASSLPGQSTDTQYF
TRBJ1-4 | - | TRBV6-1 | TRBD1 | TGTGCCAGCAGTGTTATTCAGGGGGCGACTAATGAAAAACTGTTTTTT | CASSVIQGATNEKLFF
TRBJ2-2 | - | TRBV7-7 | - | TGTGCTAGCAGCTTAGTCCTTTCTACGAACACCGGGGAGCTGTTTTTT | CASSLVLSTNTGELFF
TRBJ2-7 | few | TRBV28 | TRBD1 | TGTGCCAGCAGCTTCGGACAGGACTACGAGCAGTACTTC | CASSFGQDYEQYF
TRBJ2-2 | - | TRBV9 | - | TGTGCCAGCAGCGTAGGGGGCACGAACACCGGGGAGCTGTTTTTT | CASSVGGTNTGELFF
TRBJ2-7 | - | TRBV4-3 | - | TGCGCCAGCAGCCAAGATATCGCTAGCTCCTACGAGCAGTACTTC | CASSQDIASSYEQYF
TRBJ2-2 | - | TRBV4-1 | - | TGCGCCAGCAGCCTATCGCCCCGGACCGGGGAGCTGTTTTTT | CASSLSPRTGELFF
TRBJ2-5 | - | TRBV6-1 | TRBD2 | TGTGCCAGCAGGGGGGGTGGGGGGGGTGAGACCCAGTACTTC | CASRGGGGGETQYF
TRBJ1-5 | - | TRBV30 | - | TGTGCCTGGAGTCCAAGCGGAAGGATGCCCCAGCATTTT | CAWSPSGRMPQHF
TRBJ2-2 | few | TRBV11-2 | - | TGTGCCAGCCGCCGCTTGTTGGGCAGGGCAGGGTCCAACACCGGGGAGCTGTTTTTT | CASRRLLGRAGSNTGELFF
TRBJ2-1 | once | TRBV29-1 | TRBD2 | TGCAGCGTTGAAGGGGCCAGCGGGAGGACCTACAATGAGCAGTTCTTC | CSVEGASGRTYNEQFF
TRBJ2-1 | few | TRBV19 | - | TGTGCCAGTACACGGTTCGGCGGCACTACCTACAATGAGCAGTTCTTC | CASTRFGGTTYNEQFF
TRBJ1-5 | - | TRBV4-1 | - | TGCGCCAGCAGCCAAGATTCGACGGGGTATCAGCCCCAGCATTTT | CASSQDSTGYQPQHF
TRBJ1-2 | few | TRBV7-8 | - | TGTGCCAGCAGCTTAAGGTCAGGGTGGAACTATGGCTACACCTTC | CASSLRSGWNYGYTF
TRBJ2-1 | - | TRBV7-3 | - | TGTGCCAGCAGCTTAAATCAGGGCAATGAGCAGTTCTTC | CASSLNQGNEQFF
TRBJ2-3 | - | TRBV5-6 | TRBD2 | TGTGCCAGCAGCCTTCCCGGGACTAGCGTAGATACGCAGTATTTT | CASSLPGTSVDTQYF